The 4 T cell receptor beta chains presented below share a single source sample, sequenced in a study of siplizumab effects on memory and regulatory T cells. Sequencing used immunoSEQ multiplex PCR; TCRdb keeps in-frame clones, though not all of them. The table has around 100,000 clones, 94% seen once; the top ten hold over 0.25%. Sequenced input: non-Treg CD4+ T cells sorted from blood. Receptor source: a human donor in good health.

In nucleotides, the CDR3 is TGTGCCAGCAGCGAACGACAGGGGATCGGCGGCTACACCTTC. Its protein is CASSERQGIGGYTF. The chain combines TRBV5-4 with TRBJ1-2; 8 bases map to TRBD1. From germline, CDR1 is SGHNT and CDR2 YYREEE (reference sequence). This CDR3 spans 14 amino acids. V trimming: 4 bases; J trimming: 8 bases; junction bases outside the gene matches: 10.

The V gene is TRBV7-2, the J gene TRBJ2-2; 9 positions agree with TRBD2. Germline CDR1 reads SGHTA; CDR2 reads FQGNSA. J was trimmed by 4 bases and V by 1 base; bases with no gene match: 13. This CDR3 is 19 amino acids long. CDR3 bases: TGTGCCAGCAGCTTAGGGGGTTTAGCGGGAGTCAAAGCCACCGGGGAGCTGTTTTTT. Its protein product is CASSLGGLAGVKATGELFF.

The chain is built from TRBV2 and TRBJ1-6; D may be TRBD1 (6 bases). The germline CDR1 and CDR2 sequences are SNHLY and FYNNEI. The CDR3 is made up of 16 amino acids. V was trimmed by 5 bases and J by 0 bases, leaving 11 bases between them. The CDR3 loop is CASSSDSSSYNSPLHF. The CDR3 DNA follows: TGTGCCAGCAGTTCGGACAGCAGCTCCTATAATTCACCCCTCCACTTT.

The gene calls are TRBV29-1 and TRBJ1-2; possibly TRBD1 for D (6 bases). V lost 6 bases and J 6 bases, leaving 14 bases between the germline ends. This CDR3 contains 12 residues. From germline, CDR1 is SQVTM and CDR2 ANQGSEA. For the CDR3, the DNA is TGCAGCGTCTCCAACGGGGGCCATGGCTACACCTTC. Translating gives CSVSNGGHGYTF.